The clone carrying this TCR beta chain was detected many times. Its antigen is undetermined. The investigators made TCR beta cDNA from approximately 0.5 ug total RNA, using a constant-region primer. Modified slightly, ARM-PCR produced TCR beta libraries over three nested multiplex PCR rounds. TCRdb redid the calling of the multiplex PCR reads with MiXCR, one entry per CDR3 protein. Of around 79,000 distinct CDR3 sequences in the sample, 69% were seen once. The data stem from a study of tumor-infiltrating lymphocytes in primary liver carcinoma. As for the study in general: The neoplasms were of stage T1-T3 N0M0, with dimensions of roughly 4.2 to 10 cm across. Sequenced samples came back with roughly 3.65 to 7.13 million productive TCRbeta reads, and the counts looked alike across tissue types.

Co-extraction of both nucleic acids (RNA and DNA) used roughly 19-33 mg of unsorted bulk tissue. The patients carried chronic HBV infection and had received no treatment. Whole-study findings and limits: In tumor-adjacent and tumor-blood pairs, overlap was lower than in tumor region pairs.

The sequence was obtained from a man aged 35 to 55 with primary liver carcinoma and hepatitis B virus infection. Sequencing was performed on tumor-adjacent normal liver tissue.

CDR3 sequence (DNA): TGTGCCAGCAGTGAAAACCCCCCGGGGCAGAATAATTCACCCCTCCACTTT. It yields the protein CASSENPPGQNNSPLHF. This chain uses TRBV6-1 with TRBJ1-6; perhaps TRBD1 as D (5 bases). V lost 2 bases and J 5 bases, leaving 16 bases between the germline ends. CDR1 and CDR2 (germline): MNHNS, SASEGT. CDR3 length equals 17 residues.